This T cell receptor beta chain stems from a study of beta chain features in type 1 diabetes. Overall study findings and caveats: All four CD4+ subsets from Type 1 diabetes patients carried moderately but significantly shorter TCRB CDR3s. Naive, central memory and regulatory TCRB repertoires appeared more similar among patients than healthy donors.

Every single donor gave one heparinised blood draw, and these averaged approximately 120 mL. CD45RO/CCR7/CD25/CD127/CD95/CD27 separated CD4+ naive, central memory, regulatory and stem cell-like memory cells by sorting. This clone was counted ten times or more. No antigen is known for it. The CDR3 has 14 residues. The germline gives CDR1 SGHVS, CDR2 FQNEAQ. J was trimmed by 7 bases and V by 1 base; bases with no gene match: 4. The authors reverse transcribed all of the isolated RNA, so sequencing captured expressed TCRB transcripts. Method: immunoSEQ multiplex PCR; TCRdb's copy keeps in-frame clones and lacks some. The profile shows around 340,000 clones, approximately 9.7% of them singletons.

The TCR comes from a man aged 25 to 40 with type 1 diabetes. Sequenced: central memory CD4+ T cells from blood. V and J are TRBV7-8 and TRBJ1-3; 7 bases are shared with TRBD1. CDR3 loop: CASSLEGGANTIYF. CDR3 nucleotides: TGTGCCAGCAGCTTAGAAGGGGGCGCGAACACCATATATTTT.